The TCR beta chain under discussion was sequenced for a study of T cell repertoires in cytomegalovirus infection. This clonotype occurred once. The antigen remains undetermined. TCRdb reanalysed the reads using MiXCR and keeps one entry per CDR3 protein. The profile shows approximately 100,000 distinct CDR3 sequences, less than 30% of them singletons. The V gene end was trimmed by 5 bases and the J gene end by 0 bases; junction bases not matched to a gene: 10. The CDR3 is 17 amino acids. Looked up from germline, CDR1 is MNHNY and CDR2 is SVGAGI (reference sequence). The origin of this receptor is a human donor in good health (CMV status not recorded). Some clones in this sample may be carry-over from other donors' samples. The chain has TRBV6-6 and TRBJ2-3; TRBD2 matches 8 bases. The sequences come from CD8+ T cells from cultured PBMCs, collected from culture after CMV antigen stimulation. This CDR3 is CASSETGGPSSTDTQYF. The CDR3 DNA reads TGTGCCAGCAGTGAGACGGGGGGGCCGTCTAGCACAGATACGCAGTATTTT.